This T cell receptor (beta chain) was obtained from a study of Ad26.COV2.S vaccination and SARS-CoV-2 variants. Study background: In the COV1001 trial, the donor was in the Ad26.COV2.S arm. Findings and caveats of the study: Spike-specific TCR breadth ran higher among vaccine recipients than placebo recipients.

The germline V and J ends were trimmed by 8 bases and 0 bases, with 12 bases remaining between them. The CDR3 is 14 residues long. Germline-derived CDR1 and CDR2 are KGHSH and LQKENI. Treatment denoted: roughly 18 received Ad26.COV2.S at low or high dose, single or two shots; about 5 received placebo; per-sample allocation not given. Each sample was drawn 63 days after the first injection (of vaccine or placebo). Wuhan-strain spike was delivered by a replication-incompetent Ad26 vector. Only in-frame clones appear in the TCRdb table, and some are missing; sequencing was by immunoSEQ multiplex PCR. The table shows about 350,000 clones, with around nine tenths occurring only once. The sample holds one count of this clone. Its antigen is as yet unknown.

The receptor was derived from a person between 18 and 65 years old who received the Ad26.COV2.S COVID-19 vaccine or a placebo. The starting material was peripheral blood, obtained in a trial of Ad26.COV2.S vaccine versus placebo. V usage is TRBV18 and J usage is TRBJ2-3, with D unclear. The CDR3 here is CASALGRSTDTQYF. Written as DNA, the CDR3 is TGTGCCAGCGCCTTAGGAAGAAGCACAGATACGCAGTATTTT. Full variable domain (outside the CDR3, taken from reference TRBV18 and TRBJ2-3): NAGVMQNPRHLVRRRGQEARLRCSPMKGHSHVYWYRQLPEEGLKFMVYLQKENIIDESGMPKERFSAEFPKEGPSILRIQQVVRGDSAAYFCASALGRSTDTQYFGPGTRLTVL.